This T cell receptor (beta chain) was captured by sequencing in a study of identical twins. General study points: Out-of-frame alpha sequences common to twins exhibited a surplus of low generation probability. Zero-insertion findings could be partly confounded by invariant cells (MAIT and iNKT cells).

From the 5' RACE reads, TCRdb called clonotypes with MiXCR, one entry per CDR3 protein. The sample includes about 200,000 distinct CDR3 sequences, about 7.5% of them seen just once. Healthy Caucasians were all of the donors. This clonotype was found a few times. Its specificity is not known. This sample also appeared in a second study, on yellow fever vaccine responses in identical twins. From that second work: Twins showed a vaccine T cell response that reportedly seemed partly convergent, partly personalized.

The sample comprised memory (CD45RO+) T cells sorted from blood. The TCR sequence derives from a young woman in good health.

CDR3 bases: TGTGCCAGCAGCTATTCCGGGACAGGGTTCCCCTACGAGCAGTACTTC. As protein: CASSYSGTGFPYEQYF. This chain links TRBV11-1 with TRBJ2-7, with 9 nucleotides matching TRBD1. Germline V gives CDR1 SGHAT, CDR2 FQDESV (reference sequence). The CDR3 spans 16 residues. Germline trimming cut 4 bases from V and 2 bases from J; bases unmatched to any gene: 9.